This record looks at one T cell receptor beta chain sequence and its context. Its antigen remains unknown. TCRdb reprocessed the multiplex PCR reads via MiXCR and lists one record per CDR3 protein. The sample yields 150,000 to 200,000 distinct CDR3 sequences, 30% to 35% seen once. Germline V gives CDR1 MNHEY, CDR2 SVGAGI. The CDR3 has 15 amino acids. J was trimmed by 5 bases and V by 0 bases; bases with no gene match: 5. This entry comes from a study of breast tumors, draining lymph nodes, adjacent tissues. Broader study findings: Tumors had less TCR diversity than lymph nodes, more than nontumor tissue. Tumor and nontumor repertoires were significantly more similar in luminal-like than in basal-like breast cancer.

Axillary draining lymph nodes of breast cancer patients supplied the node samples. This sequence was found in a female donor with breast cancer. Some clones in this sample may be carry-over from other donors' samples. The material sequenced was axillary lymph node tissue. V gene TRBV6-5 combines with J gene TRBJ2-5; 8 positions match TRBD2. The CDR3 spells CASSYSGGVIETQYF. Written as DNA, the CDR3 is TGTGCCAGCAGTTACTCCGGGGGGGTTATTGAGACCCAGTACTTC.